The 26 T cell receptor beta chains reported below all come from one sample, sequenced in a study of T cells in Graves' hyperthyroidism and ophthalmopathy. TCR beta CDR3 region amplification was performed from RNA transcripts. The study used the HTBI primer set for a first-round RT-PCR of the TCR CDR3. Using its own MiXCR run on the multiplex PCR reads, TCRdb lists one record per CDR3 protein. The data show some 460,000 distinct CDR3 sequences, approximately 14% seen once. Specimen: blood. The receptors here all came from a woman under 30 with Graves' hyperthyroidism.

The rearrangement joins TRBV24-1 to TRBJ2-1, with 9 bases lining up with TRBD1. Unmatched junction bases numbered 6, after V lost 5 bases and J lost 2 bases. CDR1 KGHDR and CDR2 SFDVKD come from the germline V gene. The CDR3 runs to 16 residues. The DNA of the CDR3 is TGTGCCACCAGTGGCAACCGGGACAGGGCCTACAATGAGCAGTTCTTC. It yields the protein CATSGNRDRAYNEQFF.

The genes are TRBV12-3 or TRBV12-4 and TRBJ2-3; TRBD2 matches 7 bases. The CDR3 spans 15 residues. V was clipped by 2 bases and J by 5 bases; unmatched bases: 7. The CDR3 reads CASSLSAGAIDTQYF. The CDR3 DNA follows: TGTGCCAGCAGTTTATCGGCGGGAGCAATAGATACGCAGTATTTT.

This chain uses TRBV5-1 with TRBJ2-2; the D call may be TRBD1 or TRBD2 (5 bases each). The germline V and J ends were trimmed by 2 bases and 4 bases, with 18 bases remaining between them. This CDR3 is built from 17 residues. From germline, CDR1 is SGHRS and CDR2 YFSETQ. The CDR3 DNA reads TGCGCCAGCAGCTTACCGCAGGGAAAAGGGAGCACCGGGGAGCTGTTTTTT. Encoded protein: CASSLPQGKGSTGELFF. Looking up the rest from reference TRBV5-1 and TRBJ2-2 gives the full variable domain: KAGVTQTPRYLIKTRGQQVTLSCSPISGHRSVSWYQQTPGQGLQFLFEYFSETQRNKGNFPGRFSGRQFSNSRSEMNVSTLELGDSALYLCASSLPQGKGSTGELFFGEGSRLTVL.

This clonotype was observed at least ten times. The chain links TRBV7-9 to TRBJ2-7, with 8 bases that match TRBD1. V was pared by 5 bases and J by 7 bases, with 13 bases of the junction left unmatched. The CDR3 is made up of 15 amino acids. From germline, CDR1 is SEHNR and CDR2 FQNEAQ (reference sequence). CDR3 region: CASSPQSGGPGEQYF. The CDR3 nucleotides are TGTGCCAGCAGCCCCCAATCAGGGGGCCCGGGGGAGCAGTACTTC.

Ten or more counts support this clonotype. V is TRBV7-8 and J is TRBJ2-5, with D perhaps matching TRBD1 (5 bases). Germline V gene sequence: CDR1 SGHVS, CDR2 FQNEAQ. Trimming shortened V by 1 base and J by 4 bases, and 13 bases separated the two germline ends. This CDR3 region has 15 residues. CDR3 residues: CASSLEGPRAETQYF. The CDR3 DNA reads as TGTGCCAGCAGCTTAGAAGGGCCCAGGGCAGAGACCCAGTACTTC.

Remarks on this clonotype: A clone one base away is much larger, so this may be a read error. CDR3 protein: CASSRGVNYGYTF. Written as DNA, the CDR3 is TGTGCCAGCAGTAGAGGCGTTAACTATGGCTACACCTTC. The chain employs TRBV2 and TRBJ1-2; D is uncertain. V was pared by 5 bases and J by 1 base, with 8 bases between. This CDR3 has 13 residues. The V gene's germline CDR1 is SNHLY and CDR2 FYNNEI.

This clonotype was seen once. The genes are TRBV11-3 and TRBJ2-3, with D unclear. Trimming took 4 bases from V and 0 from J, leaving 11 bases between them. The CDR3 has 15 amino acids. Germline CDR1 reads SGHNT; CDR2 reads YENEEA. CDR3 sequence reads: CASSSLITSTDTQYF. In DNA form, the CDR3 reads TGTGCCAGCAGCTCTCTCATCACGAGCACAGATACGCAGTATTTT.

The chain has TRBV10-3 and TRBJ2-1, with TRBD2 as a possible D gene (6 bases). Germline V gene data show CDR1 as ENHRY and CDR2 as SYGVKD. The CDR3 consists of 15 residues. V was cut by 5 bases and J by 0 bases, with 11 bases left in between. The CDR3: CAISIAVSSYNEQFF. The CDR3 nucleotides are TGTGCCATCAGTATAGCGGTCTCCTCCTACAATGAGCAGTTCTTC.

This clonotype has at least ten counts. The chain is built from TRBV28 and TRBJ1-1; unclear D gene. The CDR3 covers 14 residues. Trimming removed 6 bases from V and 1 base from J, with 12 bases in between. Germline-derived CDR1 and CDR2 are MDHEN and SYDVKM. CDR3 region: CASRLTNQNTEAFF. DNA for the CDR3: TGTGCCAGCAGATTAACAAATCAGAACACTGAAGCTTTCTTT.

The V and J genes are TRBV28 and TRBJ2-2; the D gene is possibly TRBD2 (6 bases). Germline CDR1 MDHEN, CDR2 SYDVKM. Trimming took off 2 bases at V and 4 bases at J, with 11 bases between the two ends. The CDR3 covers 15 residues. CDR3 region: CASSLRGGITGELFF. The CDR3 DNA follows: TGTGCCAGCAGTTTAAGGGGAGGAATCACCGGGGAGCTGTTTTTT.

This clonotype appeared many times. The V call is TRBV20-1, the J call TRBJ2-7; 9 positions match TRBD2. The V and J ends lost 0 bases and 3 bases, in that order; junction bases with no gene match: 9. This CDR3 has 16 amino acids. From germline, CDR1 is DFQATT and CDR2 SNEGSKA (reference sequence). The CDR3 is CSARDPLTSGVYEQYF. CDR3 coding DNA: TGCAGTGCTAGAGATCCCTTGACTAGCGGCGTCTACGAGCAGTACTTC.

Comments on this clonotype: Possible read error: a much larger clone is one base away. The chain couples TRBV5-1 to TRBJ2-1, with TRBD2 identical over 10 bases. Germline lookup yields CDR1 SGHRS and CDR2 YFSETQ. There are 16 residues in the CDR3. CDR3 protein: CASSSLSGGSYNEHFF. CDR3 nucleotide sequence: TGCGCCAGCAGCTCCCTTAGCGGGGGGTCCTACAATGAGCATTTCTTC.

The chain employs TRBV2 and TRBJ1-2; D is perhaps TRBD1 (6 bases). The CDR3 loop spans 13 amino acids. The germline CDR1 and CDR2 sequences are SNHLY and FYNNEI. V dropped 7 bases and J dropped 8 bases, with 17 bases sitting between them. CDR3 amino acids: CASMKGGERGYTF. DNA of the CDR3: TGTGCCAGCATGAAGGGGGGGGAAAGAGGCTACACCTTC. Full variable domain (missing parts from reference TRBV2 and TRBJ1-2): EPEVTQTPSHQVTQMGQEVILRCVPISNHLYFYWYRQILGQKVEFLVSFYNNEISEKSEIFDDQFSVERPDGSNFTLKIRSTKLEDSAMYFCASMKGGERGYTFGSGTRLTVV.

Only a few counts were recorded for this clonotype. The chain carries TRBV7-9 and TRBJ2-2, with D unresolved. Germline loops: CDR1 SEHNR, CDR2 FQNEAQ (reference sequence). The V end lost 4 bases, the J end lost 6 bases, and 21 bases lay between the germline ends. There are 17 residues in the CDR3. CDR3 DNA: TGTGCCAGCAGCTCGCCCGGGCCGAAGCTTGGGGCCGGGGAGCTGTTTTTT. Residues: CASSSPGPKLGAGELFF.

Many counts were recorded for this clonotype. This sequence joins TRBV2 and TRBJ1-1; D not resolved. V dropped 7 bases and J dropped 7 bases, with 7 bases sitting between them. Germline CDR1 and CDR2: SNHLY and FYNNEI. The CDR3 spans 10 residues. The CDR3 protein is CASNEFEAFF. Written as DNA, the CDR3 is TGTGCCAGCAATGAGTTTGAAGCTTTCTTT.

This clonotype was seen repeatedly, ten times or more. The CDR3 DNA follows: TGTGCCAGCAGTTCCAGGACTAGCGGGGGGGGGAACACCGGGGAGCTGTTTTTT. Translated: CASSSRTSGGGNTGELFF. The chain couples TRBV12-3 or TRBV12-4 to TRBJ2-2; the match to TRBD2 covers 15 bases. This CDR3 is 18 amino acids long. J lost 1 base, V lost 4 bases, and 4 bases had no gene match.

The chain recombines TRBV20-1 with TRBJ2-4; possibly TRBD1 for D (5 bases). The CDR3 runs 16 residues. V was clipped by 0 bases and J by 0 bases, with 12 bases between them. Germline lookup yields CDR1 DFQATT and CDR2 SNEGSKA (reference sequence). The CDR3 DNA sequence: TGCAGTGCTAGAGATCACAGGCCTATAGCCAAAAACATTCAGTACTTC. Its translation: CSARDHRPIAKNIQYF.

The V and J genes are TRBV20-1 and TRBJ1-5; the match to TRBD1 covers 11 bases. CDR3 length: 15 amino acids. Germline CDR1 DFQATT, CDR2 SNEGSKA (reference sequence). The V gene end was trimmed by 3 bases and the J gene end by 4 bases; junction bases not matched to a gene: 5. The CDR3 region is CSASFGQGANQPQHF. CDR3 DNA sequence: TGCAGTGCTAGCTTCGGACAGGGGGCTAATCAGCCCCAGCATTTT.

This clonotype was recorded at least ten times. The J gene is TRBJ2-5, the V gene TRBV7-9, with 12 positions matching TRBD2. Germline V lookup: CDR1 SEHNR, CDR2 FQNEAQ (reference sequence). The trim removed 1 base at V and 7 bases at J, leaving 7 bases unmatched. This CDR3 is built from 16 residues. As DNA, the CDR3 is TGTGCCAGCAGCTTAGGACTAGCGGGAGTTGACGGGACCCAGTACTTC. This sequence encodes CASSLGLAGVDGTQYF. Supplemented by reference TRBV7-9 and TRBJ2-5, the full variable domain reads DTGVSQNPRHKITKRGQNVTFRCDPISEHNRLYWYRQTLGQGPEFLTYFQNEAQLEKSRLLSDRFSAERPKGSFSTLEIQRTEQGDSAMYLCASSLGLAGVDGTQYFGPGTRLLVL.

CDR3 amino acids: CASVRDTFTDTQYF. In DNA form, the CDR3 reads TGTGCCAGCGTCCGGGACACCTTCACAGATACGCAGTATTTT. The rearrangement links TRBV6-2 or TRBV6-3 to TRBJ2-3; weak D call: TRBD1 (6 bases). Trimming shortened V by 8 bases and J by 2 bases, and 14 bases separated the two germline ends. Per the germline V gene, CDR1 is MNHEY and CDR2 is SVGEGT. The CDR3 spans 14 residues.

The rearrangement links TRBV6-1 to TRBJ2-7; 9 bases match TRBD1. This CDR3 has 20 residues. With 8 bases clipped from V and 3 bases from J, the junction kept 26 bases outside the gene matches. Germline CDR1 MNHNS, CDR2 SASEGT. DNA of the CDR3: TGTGCCAGCGGGGCTCCAAGGAACAGGGGGCTTTCGGTGTCCTACTACGAGCAGTACTTC. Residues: CASGAPRNRGLSVSYYEQYF.

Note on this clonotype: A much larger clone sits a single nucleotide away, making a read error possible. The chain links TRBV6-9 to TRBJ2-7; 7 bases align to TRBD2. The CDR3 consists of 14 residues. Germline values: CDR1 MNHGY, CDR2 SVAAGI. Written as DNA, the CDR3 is TGCGCCAGCAGTACTCGGACTAGGAACGGCGGGCAGTACTTC. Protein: CASSTRTRNGGQYF.

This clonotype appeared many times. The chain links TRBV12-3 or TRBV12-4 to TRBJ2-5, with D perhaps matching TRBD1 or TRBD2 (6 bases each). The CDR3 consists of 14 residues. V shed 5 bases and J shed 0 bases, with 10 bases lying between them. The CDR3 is CASSERGDQETQYF. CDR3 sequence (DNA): TGTGCCAGCAGTGAAAGGGGGGACCAAGAGACCCAGTACTTC.

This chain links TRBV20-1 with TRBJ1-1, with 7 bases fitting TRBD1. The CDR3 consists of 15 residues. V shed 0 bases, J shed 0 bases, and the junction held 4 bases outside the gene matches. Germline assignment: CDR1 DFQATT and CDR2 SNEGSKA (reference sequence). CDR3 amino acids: CSAREGGRVNTEAFF. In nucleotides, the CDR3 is TGCAGTGCTAGAGAAGGGGGCAGGGTGAACACTGAAGCTTTCTTT.

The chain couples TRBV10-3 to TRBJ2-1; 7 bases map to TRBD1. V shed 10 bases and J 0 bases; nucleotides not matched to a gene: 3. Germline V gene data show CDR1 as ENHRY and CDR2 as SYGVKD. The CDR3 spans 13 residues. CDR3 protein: CATRDSSYNEQFF. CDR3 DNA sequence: TGTGCCACCCGGGACAGCTCCTACAATGAGCAGTTCTTC.

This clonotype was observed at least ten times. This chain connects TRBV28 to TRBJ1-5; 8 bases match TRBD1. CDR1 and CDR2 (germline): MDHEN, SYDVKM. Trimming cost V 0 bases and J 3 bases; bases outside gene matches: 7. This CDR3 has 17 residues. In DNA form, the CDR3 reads TGTGCCAGCAGTTTATGGATAGGACAGGGTAACAATCAGCCCCAGCATTTT. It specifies CASSLWIGQGNNQPQHF.